The 28 T cell receptor beta chains below all came from one sample that was sequenced in a study of T cells in Graves' hyperthyroidism and ophthalmopathy. Template material for amplifying TCR beta CDR3 regions consisted of RNA transcripts. TCR CDR3 underwent first-round RT-PCR with the HTBI primer set. TCRdb reanalysed the multiplex PCR reads using MiXCR and keeps one entry per CDR3 protein. The profile shows fewer than 550,000 distinct CDR3 sequences, about 15% of them singletons. Sequenced: blood. Receptors originate from a young woman with Graves' hyperthyroidism.

This clonotype showed up many times. The V gene is TRBV28, the J gene TRBJ2-7; TRBD1 is a possible D gene (6 bases). This CDR3 is 12 amino acids long. Germline V gives CDR1 MDHEN, CDR2 SYDVKM. V was pared by 5 bases and J by 7 bases, with 12 bases between. CDR3 in DNA: TGTGCCAGCAGTCAACTCAGGGGAGAGCAGTACTTC. This translates into CASSQLRGEQYF.

This clonotype was detected many times. The chain combines TRBV30 with TRBJ2-1; D might be TRBD1 or TRBD2, each matching 6 bases. V was clipped by 4 bases and J by 4 bases, with 14 bases between them. CDR3 length: 14 residues. The germline V gene has CDR1 GTSNPN and CDR2 SVGIG (reference sequence). DNA for the CDR3: TGTGCCTGGACCCCGGGGGACAAATACAATGAGCAGTTCTTC. Translation gives CAWTPGDKYNEQFF. The full variable domain, with the rest looked up from reference TRBV30 and TRBJ2-1, is SQTIHQWPATLVQPVGSPLSLECTVEGTSNPNLYWYRQAAGRGLQLLFYSVGIGQISSEVPQNLSASRPQDRQFILSSKKLLLSDSGFYLCAWTPGDKYNEQFFGPGTRLTVL.

The V gene is TRBV7-8, the J gene TRBJ1-6, with 8 positions matching TRBD1. The CDR3 is made up of 16 amino acids. Losses at the gene ends were 5 bases for V and 7 bases for J; bases not matched to a gene: 10. CDR1 is SGHVS, CDR2 FQNEAQ, per germline. The CDR3: CASSVDRGPPNSPLHF. In DNA form, the CDR3 reads TGTGCCAGCAGCGTCGACAGGGGTCCCCCAAATTCACCCCTCCACTTT. Full variable domain (rest looked up from reference TRBV7-8 and TRBJ1-6): GAGVSQSPRYKVAKRGQDVALRCDPISGHVSLFWYQQALGQGPEFLTYFQNEAQLDKSGLPSDRFFAERPEGSVSTLKIQRTQQEDSAVYLCASSVDRGPPNSPLHFGNGTRLTVT.

This clonotype was counted at least ten times. The chain uses TRBV6-1 and TRBJ2-1; D not certain. Trimming left V 2 bases short and J 11 bases short, with 10 bases between. This CDR3 region has 12 residues. Germline lookup yields CDR1 MNHNS and CDR2 SASEGT. The CDR3 here is CASSERPAKQFF. CDR3 DNA sequence: TGTGCCAGCAGTGAAAGGCCAGCAAAGCAGTTCTTC.

This clonotype was observed many times. CDR3 protein: CASSNRPGTAMNTEAFF. CDR3 nucleotides: TGTGCCAGCAGTAATCGTCCCGGGACAGCGATGAACACTGAAGCTTTCTTT. The V and J genes are TRBV6-1 and TRBJ1-1, with TRBD1 matching over 7 bases. The CDR3 is made up of 17 amino acids. The germline gives CDR1 MNHNS, CDR2 SASEGT. Trimming removed 5 bases from V and 0 bases from J; junction bases left unmatched: 12.

This clonotype was observed many times. The chain combines TRBV28 with TRBJ1-3; a weak D match, TRBD1 (6 bases). The CDR3 contains 21 residues. Germline-derived CDR1 and CDR2 are MDHEN and SYDVKM. V was clipped by 4 bases and J by 1 base, with 29 bases between them. CDR3 DNA sequence: TGTGCCAGCAGTTGGTTAACAGGGACCGGAGGTCCCCTTAGATCTGGAAACACCATATATTTT. Encoded protein: CASSWLTGTGGPLRSGNTIYF.

Ten or more counts support this clonotype. V gene TRBV29-1 combines with J gene TRBJ1-2; D is possibly TRBD1 (5 bases). CDR3 size: 12 residues. The ends were cut back, 5 bases at V and 3 bases at J, with 10 bases in the middle. Germline-derived CDR1 and CDR2 are SQVTM and ANQGSEA. CDR3: CSVTEGHYGYTF. CDR3 bases: TGCAGCGTTACCGAGGGGCACTATGGCTACACCTTC.

The V call is TRBV6-5, the J call TRBJ1-2; D is ambiguous. Germline CDR1 and CDR2: MNHEY and SVGAGI. The CDR3 consists of 13 residues. V lost 2 bases and J lost 4, with 8 bases in between. CDR3 DNA sequence: TGTGCCAGCAGTTACATACAGACCTATGGCTACACCTTC. This sequence encodes CASSYIQTYGYTF.

This clonotype was seen ten or more times. The chain has TRBV29-1 and TRBJ1-2; the D is unclear. Germline V CDR1 and CDR2: SQVTM, ANQGSEA. CDR3 length equals 13 residues. V shed 8 bases and J shed 4 bases, with 17 bases lying between them. CDR3 protein: CSTDPTGSYGYTF. In nucleotides, the CDR3 is TGCAGCACCGACCCGACGGGTTCCTATGGCTACACCTTC.

This chain connects TRBV18 to TRBJ2-7, with TRBD1 identical over 8 bases. V shed 0 bases and J 5 bases; nucleotides not matched to a gene: 6. CDR3 length equals 15 residues. Looked up from germline, CDR1 is KGHSH and CDR2 is LQKENI. The CDR3 region is CASSPPDRARDEQYF. Written as DNA, the CDR3 is TGTGCCAGCTCACCACCGGACAGGGCAAGGGACGAGCAGTACTTC.

This clonotype was observed many times. This chain links TRBV27 with TRBJ1-1; 9 bases line up with TRBD1. CDR1 is MNHEY and CDR2 is SMNVEV in the germline V gene (reference sequence). The V and J ends lost 6 bases and 3 bases, in that order; junction bases with no gene match: 2. This CDR3 is 13 amino acids long. In DNA form, the CDR3 reads TGTGCCAGCAGACACAGGGGGCACACTGAAGCTTTCTTT. Translation: CASRHRGHTEAFF.

In this sample, this clonotype turned up many times. The chain has TRBV27 and TRBJ2-7; tentative D call: TRBD2 (5 bases). This CDR3 comprises 16 residues. Trimming pared 2 bases from V and 3 bases from J, leaving 17 bases between. Germline CDR1 MNHEY, CDR2 SMNVEV (reference sequence). CDR3 residues: CASSLGGLTPFYEQYF. CDR3 bases: TGTGCCAGCAGTTTAGGAGGCCTCACCCCATTCTACGAGCAGTACTTC.

This clonotype was seen ten or more times. The chain combines TRBV5-1 with TRBJ2-5; 7 bases align to TRBD1. The junction had 6 bases not matched to a gene; V was cut back by 3 bases and J by 1 base. Germline V gene data show CDR1 as SGHRS and CDR2 as YFSETQ. The CDR3 consists of 15 residues. CDR3 protein: CASSSGQASQETQYF. For the CDR3, the DNA is TGCGCCAGCAGCTCTGGACAGGCTTCCCAAGAGACCCAGTACTTC.

Ten or more counts support this clonotype. This rearrangement joins TRBV27 to TRBJ2-3; D unresolved. Trimming removed 3 bases from V and 6 bases from J, with 13 bases in between. The CDR3 extends over 14 amino acids. Germline V lookup: CDR1 MNHEY, CDR2 SMNVEV (reference sequence). DNA of the CDR3: TGTGCCAGCAGTTTTAGGAGTCCGGGTGATACGCAGTATTTT. Its protein is CASSFRSPGDTQYF.

This clonotype occurred many times. The V and J genes are TRBV12-3 or TRBV12-4 and TRBJ2-7, with 7 bases fitting TRBD1. With V trimmed by 5 bases and J by 5 bases, 9 bases remained unmatched. The CDR3 spans 14 residues. CDR3 nucleotide sequence: TGTGCCAGCAGTCCACAGGGGCGTAGGAACGAGCAGTACTTC. Translating gives CASSPQGRRNEQYF.

This chain links TRBV9 with TRBJ1-2; D is possibly TRBD1 (5 bases). Germline lookup yields CDR1 SGDLS and CDR2 YYNGEE. The CDR3 runs 13 residues. Trimming pared 3 bases from V and 8 bases from J, leaving 14 bases between. The chain's CDR3 is CASSDRSLSGYTF. CDR3 nucleotides: TGTGCCAGCAGCGACAGGTCCCTCTCCGGCTACACCTTC.

This clonotype was counted many times. The chain combines TRBV5-1 with TRBJ2-7, with D tentatively TRBD2 (5 bases). The germline V and J ends were trimmed by 1 base and 2 bases, with 10 bases remaining between them. The CDR3 spans 14 residues. Germline CDR1 SGHRS, CDR2 YFSETQ. DNA for the CDR3: TGCGCCAGCAGCTTGTCGGAGGTAGCCTACGAGCAGTACTTC. Translated, it gives CASSLSEVAYEQYF.

In regard to this clonotype: Since a much larger clone is just one base distant, this may be a read error. This chain uses TRBV5-1 with TRBJ2-7; D may be TRBD1 (6 bases). Germline V CDR1 and CDR2: SGHRS, YFSETQ. The CDR3 has 16 amino acids. The DNA of the CDR3 is TGCGCCTGCAGCTTCTGGCCCCGGGACACCACCAGTGAGCAGTACTTC. Amino acids: CACSFWPRDTTSEQYF.

This clonotype was observed many times. This rearrangement joins TRBV3-1 to TRBJ2-1; 10 bases agree with TRBD2. This CDR3 region has 17 residues. Per the germline V gene, CDR1 is LGHDT and CDR2 is YNNKEL (reference sequence). The V gene end was trimmed by 3 bases and the J gene end by 15 bases; junction bases not matched to a gene: 20. CDR3 residues: CASSQDSSGGGSSCRFF. The CDR3 DNA reads TGTGCCAGCAGCCAGGACTCGAGCGGGGGGGGTTCAAGTTGTAGGTTCTTC.

This clonotype was recorded many times. CDR3 amino acids: CASSLARGGETNYGYTF. CDR3 nucleotide sequence: TGTGCCAGCAGCTTAGCCCGCGGGGGGGAAACCAACTATGGCTACACCTTC. The chain has TRBV13 and TRBJ1-2; a possible D gene is TRBD1 (5 bases). CDR1 PRHDT and CDR2 FYEKMQ come from the germline V gene (reference sequence). The CDR3 has 17 residues. V was cut by 1 base and J by 2 bases, with 17 bases left in between.

This clonotype was counted a few times. J is TRBJ1-5 and V is TRBV28; D call uncertain. In germline, CDR1 is MDHEN, CDR2 SYDVKM. The CDR3 covers 13 residues. Trimming cost V 3 bases and J 6 bases, with 9 bases left between them. The CDR3 DNA reads as TGTGCCAGCAGTTTTAAAGCTACTCAGCCCCAGCATTTT. It codes for CASSFKATQPQHF.

This clonotype was seen ten or more times. The gene calls are TRBV9 and TRBJ2-2; D may be TRBD1 or TRBD2 (5 bases each). The CDR3 totals 16 residues. V gave up 3 bases and J gave up 7 bases, with 19 bases separating them. The germline gives CDR1 SGDLS, CDR2 YYNGEE. The CDR3 is CASSGRIYPGGGELFF. The CDR3, as DNA: TGTGCCAGCAGCGGCCGCATCTACCCTGGGGGCGGGGAGCTGTTTTTT.

The table lists this clonotype with a few counts. The chain combines TRBV13 with TRBJ1-4; D is perhaps TRBD1 (6 bases). Germline values: CDR1 PRHDT, CDR2 FYEKMQ (reference sequence). The CDR3 loop spans 15 amino acids. Trimming left V 5 bases short and J 6 bases short, with 16 bases between. This CDR3 reads CASSERQVVDEKLFF. CDR3 sequence (DNA): TGTGCCAGCAGCGAACGACAGGTCGTTGATGAAAAACTGTTTTTT.

V usage is TRBV4-1 and J usage is TRBJ2-1, with D perhaps TRBD1 or TRBD2 (5 bases each). Germline CDR1 reads MGHRA; CDR2 reads YSYEKL. This CDR3 contains 16 residues. Trimming removed 4 bases from V and 2 bases from J, with 15 bases in between. As DNA, the CDR3 is TGCGCCAGCAGCCCGAGGGGCGTGACAACCTACAATGAGCAGTTCTTC. Translated: CASSPRGVTTYNEQFF.

The chain employs TRBV28 and TRBJ2-1; the D is unclear. The CDR3 consists of 12 residues. The germline CDR1 and CDR2 sequences are MDHEN and SYDVKM. V was trimmed by 5 bases and J by 7 bases, leaving 9 bases between them. CDR3 bases: TGTGCCAGCAGTCCCACCCCTAATGAGCAGTTCTTC. Translated, it gives CASSPTPNEQFF. Complete variable domain (other parts from reference TRBV28 and TRBJ2-1): DVKVTQSSRYLVKRTGEKVFLECVQDMDHENMFWYRQDPGLGLRLIYFSYDVKMKEKGDIPEGYSVSREKKERFSLILESASTNQTSMYLCASSPTPNEQFFGPGTRLTVL.

This clonotype was recorded at least ten times. This chain connects TRBV5-1 to TRBJ2-7, with TRBD1 identical over 8 bases. Germline V gene data show CDR1 as SGHRS and CDR2 as YFSETQ. CDR3 length: 13 residues. With 5 bases clipped from V and 5 bases from J, the junction kept 6 bases outside the gene matches. CDR3 sequence reads: CASSNQGAHEQYF. CDR3 coding DNA: TGCGCCAGCAGTAATCAGGGGGCCCACGAGCAGTACTTC.

There are a few counts of this clonotype. This chain links TRBV7-2 with TRBJ1-2, with D possibly being TRBD1 (5 bases). Trimming left V 5 bases short and J 3 bases short, with 19 bases between. The CDR3 is 16 amino acids. CDR1 is SGHTA and CDR2 is FQGNSA in the germline V gene. The CDR3 region has the DNA TGTGCCAGCAGCCTGGGCGCAGTTGGGGGGTACTATGGCTACACCTTC. Its protein product is CASSLGAVGGYYGYTF.

There are many counts of this clonotype. This chain connects TRBV7-3 to TRBJ2-1; 11 positions agree with TRBD2. The germline CDR1 and CDR2 sequences are SGHTA and FQGTGA. CDR3 size: 18 residues. V shed 4 bases and J 9 bases; nucleotides not matched to a gene: 17. The CDR3 reads CASSSPEFGSGGASEQFF. The CDR3 bases are TGTGCCAGCAGCTCCCCTGAGTTTGGTAGCGGGGGGGCCAGTGAGCAGTTCTTC.